The 10 T cell receptor beta chains given below trace back to one sample, sequenced in a study of vaccination and CD4 T cells after COVID-19. One entry per CDR3 protein, called by TCRdb with MiXCR from the PCR reads. The table records some 14,000 distinct CDR3 sequences, less than 80% of them present only once. Sample: CD4+ T cells from blood, taken after SARS-CoV-2 vaccination. Receptors were obtained from a human donor who had recovered from COVID-19.

The gene calls are TRBV19 and TRBJ2-3; 8 bases line up with TRBD2. This CDR3 has 16 residues. The J segment lost 5 bases and the V segment lost 4 bases, leaving 11 bases of the junction unmatched. Germline CDR1 LNHDA, CDR2 SQIVND (reference sequence). CDR3 nucleotides: TGTGCCAGTAGTACTATTAGCGGGATATCGGGAGATACGCAGTATTTT. Its protein is CASSTISGISGDTQYF.

V usage is TRBV12-3 or TRBV12-4 and J usage is TRBJ1-1; 8 nucleotides match TRBD1. The CDR3 sequence is 14 residues long. V was clipped by 7 bases and J by 4 bases; unmatched bases: 8. Here the CDR3 DNA reads TGTGCCAGCAATCCCGGACAGGGAGTCACTGAAGCTTTCTTT. Amino acid sequence: CASNPGQGVTEAFF.

The genes are TRBV6-4 and TRBJ1-2, with 11 nucleotides matching TRBD1. The CDR3 extends over 12 amino acids. With 2 bases clipped from V and 12 bases from J, the junction kept 2 bases outside the gene matches. Germline V gives CDR1 MRHNA, CDR2 SNTAGT. CDR3: CASSDLGQGDTF. CDR3 sequence (DNA): TGTGCCAGCAGTGACCTGGGACAGGGGGACACCTTC.

The sample holds one count of this clonotype. This chain connects TRBV9 to TRBJ1-2; possibly TRBD1 for D (6 bases). This CDR3 contains 16 residues. Germline lookup yields CDR1 SGDLS and CDR2 YYNGEE. V gave up 1 base and J gave up 7 bases, with 20 bases separating them. The CDR3 nucleotides read TGTGCCAGCAGCGTAAGGTTGGCAGGGGCTGGTTCTGGCTACACCTTC. As protein: CASSVRLAGAGSGYTF.

This clonotype was detected once. The J gene is TRBJ1-5, the V gene TRBV2, with 9 bases aligning to TRBD1. The germline gives CDR1 SNHLY, CDR2 FYNNEI. With V trimmed by 8 bases and J by 7 bases, 6 bases remained unmatched. The CDR3 spans 13 residues. DNA of the CDR3: TGTGCCAGCGGGGGACAGGGAGTCCAGCCCCAGCATTTT. This sequence encodes CASGGQGVQPQHF.

The rearrangement links TRBV27 to TRBJ2-3; TRBD2 matches 10 bases. CDR1 is MNHEY and CDR2 is SMNVEV in the germline V gene (reference sequence). Trimming took 7 bases from V and 3 from J; bases not matched to a gene: 10. The CDR3 totals 16 residues. The CDR3 protein is CASTSLAGDRTDTQYF. The CDR3 nucleotides are TGTGCCAGCACTTCCCTAGCGGGAGATCGGACAGATACGCAGTATTTT.

CDR3 bases: TGCGCCAGCAGCTTGGGTGGACAGGATAGTCCTTCCCACGAGCAGTACTTC. This gives the protein CASSLGGQDSPSHEQYF. This rearrangement joins TRBV5-1 to TRBJ2-7; 7 bases match TRBD1. CDR1 is SGHRS, CDR2 YFSETQ, per germline. This CDR3 comprises 17 residues. V gave up 0 bases and J gave up 5 bases; unmatched junction bases: 14.

This chain connects TRBV7-2 to TRBJ2-1; 11 nucleotides align to TRBD2. Germline trimming cut 1 base from V and 5 bases from J; bases unmatched to any gene: 1. Germline values: CDR1 SGHTA, CDR2 FQGNSA. This CDR3 contains 15 residues. The CDR3, as DNA: TGTGCCAGCAGCTTAGGACTAGCGGGAAACAATGAGCAGTTCTTC. Translation gives CASSLGLAGNNEQFF.

This clonotype was counted only a few times. The J gene is TRBJ2-3, the V gene TRBV20-1, with a possible D match to TRBD2 (5 bases). The CDR3 sequence is 14 residues long. CDR1 is DFQATT and CDR2 is SNEGSKA in the germline V gene (reference sequence). The V end lost 4 bases, the J end lost 0 bases, and 11 bases lay between the germline ends. Here the CDR3 DNA reads TGCAGTGCTAAGGAGGAGGTCAGCACAGATACGCAGTATTTT. Its translation: CSAKEEVSTDTQYF.

The chain joins TRBV6-1 to TRBJ2-5; possibly TRBD2 for D (5 bases). The CDR3 loop spans 13 amino acids. The germline gives CDR1 MNHNS, CDR2 SASEGT. V was trimmed by 4 bases and J by 1 base, leaving 7 bases between them. CDR3 in amino acids: CASSGGLQETQYF. The CDR3 DNA reads as TGTGCCAGCAGTGGTGGACTCCAAGAGACCCAGTACTTC.